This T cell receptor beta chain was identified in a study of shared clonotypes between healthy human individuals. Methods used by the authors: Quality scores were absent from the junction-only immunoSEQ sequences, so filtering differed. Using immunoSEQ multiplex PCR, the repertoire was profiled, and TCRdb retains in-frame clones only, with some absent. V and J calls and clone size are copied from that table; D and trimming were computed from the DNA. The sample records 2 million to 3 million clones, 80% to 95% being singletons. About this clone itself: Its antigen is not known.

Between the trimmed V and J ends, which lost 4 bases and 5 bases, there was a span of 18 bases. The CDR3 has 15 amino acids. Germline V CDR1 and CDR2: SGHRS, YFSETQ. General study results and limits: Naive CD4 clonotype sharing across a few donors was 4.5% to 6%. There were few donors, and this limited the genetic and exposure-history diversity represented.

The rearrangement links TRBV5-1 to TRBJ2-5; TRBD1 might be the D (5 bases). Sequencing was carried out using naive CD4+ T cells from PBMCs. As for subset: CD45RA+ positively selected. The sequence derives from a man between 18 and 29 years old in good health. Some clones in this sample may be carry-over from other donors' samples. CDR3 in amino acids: CASSPDSFLGETQYF. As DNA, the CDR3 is TGCGCCAGCAGCCCTGACAGTTTCTTGGGGGAGACCCAGTACTTC.